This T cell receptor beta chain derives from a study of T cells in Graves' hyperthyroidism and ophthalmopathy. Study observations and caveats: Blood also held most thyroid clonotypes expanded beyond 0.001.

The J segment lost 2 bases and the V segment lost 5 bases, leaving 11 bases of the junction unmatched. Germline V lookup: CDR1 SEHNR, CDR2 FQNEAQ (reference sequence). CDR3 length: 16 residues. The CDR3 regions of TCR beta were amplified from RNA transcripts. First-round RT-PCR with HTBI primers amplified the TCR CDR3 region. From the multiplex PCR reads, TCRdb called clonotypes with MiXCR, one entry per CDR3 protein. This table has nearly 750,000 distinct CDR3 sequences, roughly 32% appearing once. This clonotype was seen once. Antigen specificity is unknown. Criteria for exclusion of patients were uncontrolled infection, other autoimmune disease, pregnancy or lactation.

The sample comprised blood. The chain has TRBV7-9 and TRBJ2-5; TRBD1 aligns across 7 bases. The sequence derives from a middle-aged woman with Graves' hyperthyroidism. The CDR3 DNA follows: TGTGCCAGCAGCACAGGACAGGATTGCGGACAAGAGACCCAGTACTTC. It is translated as CASSTGQDCGQETQYF.